This is a list of T cell receptor beta chains from one sample in a study of T cell changes during pregnancy in multiple sclerosis. Data came from immunoSEQ multiplex PCR; TCRdb stores just in-frame clones and leaves some out. The sample records about 40,000 clones, just over 90% being singletons. This sample comprised peripheral blood, obtained before pregnancy. These TCRs come from a female donor with multiple sclerosis, enrolled in a pregnancy study. Each CDR3 is given with its conserved first and last residue. Each record gives: CDR3 protein, CDR3 DNA, clone size, V gene, J gene, D gene. D genes are given only for firm matches. Only some rows state a clone size, as once, few, many or a class for expanded clones.

CDR3aa: CASSTRETQYF
CDR3nt: TGCGCCAGCAGTACCCGGGAGACCCAGTACTTC
abundance: -
v_gene: TRBV10-2
j_gene: TRBJ2-5
d_gene: -

CDR3aa: CASGLRGGYEQYF
CDR3nt: TGTGCCAGCGGGCTTAGGGGGGGCTACGAGCAGTACTTC
abundance: once
v_gene: TRBV27
j_gene: TRBJ2-7
d_gene: -

CDR3aa: CASSLIAVPNTEAFF
CDR3nt: TGTGCCAGCAGTTTAATTGCAGTACCAAACACTGAAGCTTTCTTT
abundance: -
v_gene: TRBV28
j_gene: TRBJ1-1
d_gene: -

CDR3aa: CASSPNRGTGNTIYF
CDR3nt: TGTGCCAGCTCACCAAACAGGGGGACTGGAAACACCATATATTTT
abundance: -
v_gene: TRBV18
j_gene: TRBJ1-3
d_gene: TRBD1

CDR3aa: CAWSAVHLRGYTF
CDR3nt: TGTGCCTGGAGCGCGGTCCACCTGCGTGGCTACACCTTC
abundance: -
v_gene: TRBV30
j_gene: TRBJ1-2
d_gene: -

CDR3aa: CASSPELAGAGSDTQYF
CDR3nt: TGCGCCAGCAGCCCGGAACTAGCGGGAGCCGGTTCGGATACGCAGTATTTT
abundance: -
v_gene: TRBV4-3
j_gene: TRBJ2-3
d_gene: TRBD2

CDR3aa: CASSPPSSYEQYF
CDR3nt: TGTGCCAGCAGCCCCCCTAGCTCCTACGAGCAGTACTTC
abundance: -
v_gene: TRBV7-9
j_gene: TRBJ2-7
d_gene: -

CDR3aa: CASSPSGTSTDTQYF
CDR3nt: TGTGCCAGCAGCCCTAGCGGGACTAGCACAGATACGCAGTATTTT
abundance: -
v_gene: TRBV9
j_gene: TRBJ2-3
d_gene: TRBD2

CDR3aa: CASRDRAGGGPRISTQYF
CDR3nt: TGTGCCAGCAGAGATCGGGCGGGCGGCGGACCCCGAATTTCGACCCAGTACTTC
abundance: -
v_gene: TRBV2
j_gene: TRBJ2-5
d_gene: -

CDR3aa: CAWSGTGRYEQYF
CDR3nt: TGTGCCTGGAGTGGGACAGGAAGATACGAGCAGTACTTC
abundance: -
v_gene: TRBV30
j_gene: TRBJ2-7
d_gene: TRBD1

CDR3aa: CASSEGTSLHEQYF
CDR3nt: TGCGCCAGCAGTGAGGGGACTAGTCTTCACGAGCAGTACTTC
abundance: -
v_gene: TRBV10-1
j_gene: TRBJ2-7
d_gene: TRBD2

CDR3aa: CASRPTGSDTDTQYF
CDR3nt: TGTGCCAGCAGGCCAACGGGGTCTGACACAGATACGCAGTATTTT
abundance: -
v_gene: TRBV7-3
j_gene: TRBJ2-3
d_gene: -

CDR3aa: CASSYSTTVRTGELFF
CDR3nt: TGTGCCAGCAGTTACTCGACGACAGTAAGGACCGGGGAGCTGTTTTTT
abundance: once
v_gene: TRBV6-5
j_gene: TRBJ2-2
d_gene: -

CDR3aa: CASKETSGPYNEQFF
CDR3nt: TGTGCCAGCAAGGAGACTAGCGGGCCCTACAATGAGCAGTTCTTC
abundance: -
v_gene: TRBV6-1
j_gene: TRBJ2-1
d_gene: TRBD2

CDR3aa: CASSRTSGTYEQYF
CDR3nt: TGTGCCAGCAGCCGGACTAGCGGTACCTACGAGCAGTACTTC
abundance: medium-sized
v_gene: TRBV7-2
j_gene: TRBJ2-7
d_gene: TRBD2

CDR3aa: CAWMDSYEQYF
CDR3nt: TGTGCCTGGATGGACAGCTACGAGCAGTACTTC
abundance: -
v_gene: TRBV30
j_gene: TRBJ2-7
d_gene: -

CDR3aa: CAWTPGGGNTIYF
CDR3nt: TGTGCCTGGACACCCGGAGGCGGAAACACCATATATTTT
abundance: once
v_gene: TRBV30
j_gene: TRBJ1-3
d_gene: -

CDR3aa: CSVEDGTDTQYF
CDR3nt: TGCAGCGTCGAAGACGGCACAGATACGCAGTATTTT
abundance: -
v_gene: TRBV29-1
j_gene: TRBJ2-3
d_gene: -

CDR3aa: CASGPDTGRGDTGELFF
CDR3nt: TGTGCTAGTGGTCCAGATACAGGTCGTGGGGACACCGGGGAGCTGTTTTTT
abundance: -
v_gene: TRBV12-5
j_gene: TRBJ2-2
d_gene: -

CDR3aa: CASSLSAVGYEQYF
CDR3nt: TGTGCCAGCAGTCTATCGGCCGTTGGCTACGAGCAGTACTTC
abundance: once
v_gene: TRBV27
j_gene: TRBJ2-7
d_gene: -

CDR3aa: CAWGSSSGNTIYF
CDR3nt: TGTGCCTGGGGGAGCTCCTCTGGAAACACCATATATTTT
abundance: few
v_gene: TRBV30
j_gene: TRBJ1-3
d_gene: -

CDR3aa: CASSVAGLAGEAGELFF
CDR3nt: TGTGCCAGCAGCGTAGCCGGGCTAGCGGGAGAGGCCGGGGAGCTGTTTTTT
abundance: once
v_gene: TRBV9
j_gene: TRBJ2-2
d_gene: TRBD2

CDR3aa: CASSQGRLAGVGDEQFF
CDR3nt: TGTGCCAGCAGCCAGGGAAGGCTAGCGGGAGTCGGCGATGAGCAGTTCTTC
abundance: -
v_gene: TRBV4-2
j_gene: TRBJ2-1
d_gene: TRBD2

CDR3aa: CASSLGLAGAADTQYF
CDR3nt: TGTGCCAGCAGTCTAGGACTAGCGGGAGCGGCAGATACGCAGTATTTT
abundance: -
v_gene: TRBV28
j_gene: TRBJ2-3
d_gene: TRBD2

CDR3aa: CATSRERSTRDTQYF
CDR3nt: TGTGCCACCAGCAGAGAAAGGAGTACGAGGGATACGCAGTATTTT
abundance: -
v_gene: TRBV15
j_gene: TRBJ2-3
d_gene: -

CDR3aa: CASSYDRDTEAFF
CDR3nt: TGTGCCAGCAGCTATGACAGGGACACTGAAGCTTTCTTT
abundance: -
v_gene: TRBV5-6
j_gene: TRBJ1-1
d_gene: TRBD1

CDR3aa: CASSEWLAGGINIQYF
CDR3nt: TGTGCCAGCAGTGAATGGCTAGCGGGAGGTATAAACATTCAGTACTTC
abundance: -
v_gene: TRBV25-1
j_gene: TRBJ2-4
d_gene: TRBD2